This entry describes one TCR beta chain. Its antigen is not yet known. Per-base quality was not reported, and no clone a single base away is much larger than it. The data originate from a study of shared clonotypes between healthy human individuals (dated by TCRdb to the early 2020s). About the study as a whole: A few men and a couple of women, aged 18 to 49 years, made up the cohort. For each donor, CD4 naive and CD4 memory were each run on three plates, CD8 naive on two plates, and CD8 memory on one plate. The study deeply sequenced blood TCR repertoires of several healthy adults to estimate repertoire size and the extent of clonotype sharing between individuals. Libraries were prepared and TCR repertoires were sequenced by different laboratories using diverse techniques, in order to increase sequencing depth and limit assay-specific biases. Between about 0.8 and 9 billion PBMCs per donor were obtained by leukapheresis.

The donors were healthy, HIV-negative adults who had no recently reported acute infections or vaccinations. Every donor was a Caucasian adult residing in Nashville, Tennessee, USA. Magnetic negative selection was used to enrich CD4+ T cells, after which naive cells were positively selected on CD45RA and the negative fraction became the memory subset. Blood was obtained by leukapheresis, after which PBMCs were separated by Ficoll-Histopaque density gradient centrifugation and cryopreserved in liquid nitrogen vapor phase. Purity and quantity of every magnetically sorted T cell population were checked by analytical flow cytometry. From each sorted fraction, genomic DNA was isolated and quantified by UV absorbance on a Nanodrop 2000c. Results and caveats for the whole study, not just this receptor: The genetic and exposure-history diversity represented was limited by the small number of donors. Naive subsets generally had larger estimated clonotype richness than memory subsets did. Compared with non-shared clonotypes, the clonotypes found in all four sorted-subset donors had higher generation probabilities. Sampling was restricted to blood, and TCR repertoires in tissue are likely to differ from TCR repertoires in blood. Across a few donors, roughly 5% of naive CD4, around 3.3% of naive CD8, roughly 2.3% of memory CD4, and approximately 0.4% of memory CD8 clonotypes were shared. Even with the large sequencing depth, rarefaction of the sorted-subset datasets indicated that sequencing was incomplete. Based on pairwise subsampling, the degree of clonotype sharing among donors was expected to be affected by sequencing depth.

Using the deep immunoSEQ assay, TCR CDR3 regions were amplified from genomic DNA by multiplex PCR. For each cell subset, the extracted genomic DNA was distributed evenly across all wells of several immunoSEQ 96-well plates, and each plate served as one replicate. For sorted subsets, around 200 ng genomic DNA, equal to tens of thousands of T cell genomes, was loaded into each replicate PCR. The purified libraries were quantified using a Qubit 3.0 fluorometer, sized with a Bioanalyzer 2100, and then quantified again using the KAPA Library Quantification kit. Each immunoSEQ 96-well plate was sequenced on its own single-read 150-cycle Illumina NextSeq 550 flow cell. The published analysis was carried out like this. Because the immunoSEQ output included only junctional sequences and no quality scores, the filtering could not be the same as the filtering used for full-length reads. Sequences were annotated with PyIR, a Python wrapper for IgBLAST v1.9, using IMGT germline references to assign V/J genes and CDR3. Any read was removed if the V/J assignment was weak (E-value above 1e-6), the CDR3 was missing, or the read contained stop codons, out-of-frame junctions, or ambiguous translated residues. A V3J clonotype was defined by an identical inferred V gene, J gene, and CDR3 amino acid sequence. To compute the percentage overlap between repertoires, the number of shared unique clonotypes was divided by the size of the smaller repertoire. Repertoire richness was assessed with RTK rarefaction, the Chao1 estimator, and Recon v2.1 estimates of unobserved clonotypes. Generation probabilities were computed with OLGA for all TCRbeta clonotypes obtained by the gDNA method from several donors. TCRdb stores this immuneACCESS table with in-frame sequences only. Part of the clones is absent; in the studies checked, under half of the shortfall reflects unresolved V genes, and no reason is known for the rest. Clone size and the V and J calls come from that table; the DNA yielded D and trimming. This sample comprises roughly 640,000 clones, approximately 97% of them detected only once. The ten largest make up roughly 0.055% of the sample.

At the junction V is shortened by 6 bases and J by 1 base, with 13 bases in between. CDR1 MDHEN and CDR2 SYDVKM are derived from the germline V gene. The CDR3, cysteine through phenylalanine, is 15 amino acids long. The DNA shown is the 45-base CDR3, in frame from base 1. Sequenced input: naive CD4+ T cells sorted from blood. The sample's cell subset or site label, in plain terms: CD45RA+ positively selected. The TCR sequence derives from a woman aged 30 to 39 in good health. The sequence links TRBV28 to TRBJ2-1, and TRBD2 may be the D gene, going by 6 matching bases. The sequenced DNA: TGTGCCAGCAGCGGGGGTGACCTTTCCTACAATGAGCAGTTCTTC. This translates into CASSGGDLSYNEQFF. Reference TRBV28 and TRBJ2-1 genes cover what lies past the CDR3, so the full variable domain is DVKVTQSSRYLVKRTGEKVFLECVQDMDHENMFWYRQDPGLGLRLIYFSYDVKMKEKGDIPEGYSVSREKKERFSLILESASTNQTSMYLCASSGGDLSYNEQFFGPGTRLTVL.